This passage covers 32 T cell receptor beta chains from one sample sequenced in a study of cytomegalovirus exposure and HLA in healthy donors. The PCR was carried out with 60 Vbeta primers and 13 Jbeta primers. Generated by immunoSEQ multiplex PCR, the TCRdb table keeps only in-frame clones and is missing some. The profile shows about 140,000 clones, roughly a tenth of them singletons. Sequenced material: PBMCs. The source of these receptors is a male donor in good health and CMV-seronegative.

V is TRBV11-2 and J is TRBJ1-3, with 9 nucleotides matching TRBD1. Germline CDR1 SGHAT, CDR2 FQNNGV. J lost 2 bases, V lost 6 bases, and 8 bases had no gene match. The CDR3 is made up of 16 amino acids. The DNA of the CDR3 is TGTGCCAGCAGGTCCCCCACAGGGGGCCCTGGAAACACCATATATTTT. Amino acids: CASRSPTGGPGNTIYF.

The gene calls are TRBV19 and TRBJ1-5, with D tentatively TRBD1 (5 bases). Germline V gives CDR1 LNHDA, CDR2 SQIVND (reference sequence). The CDR3 sequence is 13 residues long. The V and J ends lost 0 bases and 12 bases respectively, with 12 bases between them. This CDR3 is CASSIEEGRDQHF. CDR3 DNA sequence: TGTGCCAGTAGTATAGAGGAGGGGAGGGACCAGCATTTT.

This chain connects TRBV28 to TRBJ1-5; 7 positions match TRBD1. V shed 3 bases and J 2 bases; nucleotides not matched to a gene: 7. Germline V lookup: CDR1 MDHEN, CDR2 SYDVKM. This CDR3 is 16 amino acids long. In nucleotides, the CDR3 is TGTGCCAGCAGTTTGAAGGACAGGACCCGCAATCAGCCCCAGCATTTT. Translated, it gives CASSLKDRTRNQPQHF.

The chain joins TRBV4-1 to TRBJ2-7; no clear D gene. Between the trimmed V and J ends, which lost 0 bases and 3 bases, there was a span of 12 bases. Germline loops: CDR1 MGHRA, CDR2 YSYEKL. The CDR3 covers 15 residues. In nucleotides, the CDR3 is TGCGCCAGCAGCCAAGATCCGCAACCCTACTACGAGCAGTACTTC. Translated: CASSQDPQPYYEQYF.

This clone was counted a few times. V gene TRBV19 combines with J gene TRBJ2-1; D is possibly TRBD2 (6 bases). CDR3 length: 13 amino acids. V was clipped by 7 bases and J by 2 bases, with 9 bases between them. Germline-derived CDR1 and CDR2 are LNHDA and SQIVND (reference sequence). The CDR3 loop is CASKSSAYNEQFF. CDR3 nucleotides: TGTGCCAGTAAATCTAGCGCCTACAATGAGCAGTTCTTC. The whole variable domain, remainder taken from reference TRBV19 and TRBJ2-1, is DGGITQSPKYLFRKEGQNVTLSCEQNLNHDAMYWYRQDPGQGLRLIYYSQIVNDFQKGDIAEGYSVSREKKESFPLTVTSAQKNPTAFYLCASKSSAYNEQFFGPGTRLTVL.

V is TRBV18 and J is TRBJ1-1; TRBD1 is a possible D gene (6 bases). The CDR3 consists of 15 residues. Germline V gene sequence: CDR1 KGHSH, CDR2 LQKENI. Trimming pared 1 base from V and 3 bases from J, leaving 12 bases between. DNA of the CDR3: TGTGCCAGCTCACCACAGCAGGGGCTGGACACTGAAGCTTTCTTT. As protein: CASSPQQGLDTEAFF.

The DNA of the CDR3 is TGTGCCAGCAGCTGGGAGCCGTATGGCTACACCTTC. Protein sequence: CASSWEPYGYTF. The V and J genes are TRBV7-9 and TRBJ1-2, with D hard to call. From germline, CDR1 is SEHNR and CDR2 FQNEAQ (reference sequence). V shed 4 bases and J shed 5 bases, with 8 bases lying between them. The CDR3 totals 12 residues.

The chain uses TRBV10-3 and TRBJ2-7; a possible D gene is TRBD1 (6 bases). The CDR3 contains 15 residues. The germline gives CDR1 ENHRY, CDR2 SYGVKD. V lost 3 bases, J lost 6 bases, and 18 bases lay in between. The CDR3 spells CAISDLLDRRSEQYF. The CDR3, as DNA: TGTGCCATCAGTGACTTGCTGGACAGAAGGTCCGAGCAGTACTTC.

The V gene is TRBV6-5, the J gene TRBJ1-1; the match to TRBD1 covers 8 bases. J was trimmed by 10 bases and V by 0 bases; bases with no gene match: 4. Germline values: CDR1 MNHEY, CDR2 SVGAGI. The CDR3 has 13 amino acids. The CDR3 DNA sequence: TGTGCCAGCAGTTACTCGAGGACAGGGTCAGCTTTCTTT. Amino acid sequence: CASSYSRTGSAFF.

V usage is TRBV28 and J usage is TRBJ1-1; 10 bases map to TRBD1. The V and J ends lost 4 bases and 0 bases, in that order; junction bases with no gene match: 2. This CDR3 comprises 15 residues. Looked up from germline, CDR1 is MDHEN and CDR2 is SYDVKM. CDR3 coding DNA: TGTGCCAGCAGTTCGGACAGGGGGTTGAACACTGAAGCTTTCTTT. Amino acid sequence: CASSSDRGLNTEAFF.

The table lists this clone with a few counts. The chain joins TRBV19 to TRBJ2-7; D perhaps matches TRBD1 (6 bases). Germline CDR1 is LNHDA and CDR2 is SQIVND (reference sequence). V shed 7 bases and J shed 1 base, with 17 bases lying between them. This CDR3 spans 15 amino acids. The CDR3, as DNA: TGTGCCAGTAACGCGAATACAGGGTCTTCCTACGAGCAGTACTTC. Translation gives CASNANTGSSYEQYF.

The chain employs TRBV6-5 and TRBJ1-5; D is uncertain. Germline values: CDR1 MNHEY, CDR2 SVGAGI. The CDR3 is 14 residues long. V shed 2 bases and J shed 6 bases, with 11 bases lying between them. CDR3 protein: CASSYEFSGQPQHF. CDR3 nucleotide sequence: TGTGCCAGCAGTTACGAGTTCAGCGGTCAGCCCCAGCATTTT.

This clone was seen a few times. The chain is built from TRBV2 and TRBJ1-6; 7 nucleotides match TRBD1. The J segment lost 5 bases and the V segment lost 6 bases, leaving 10 bases of the junction unmatched. CDR1 is SNHLY, CDR2 FYNNEI, per germline. The CDR3 extends over 16 amino acids. CDR3 sequence (DNA): TGTGCCAGCAGGGCAGGACAGGCCCTTAATAATTCACCCCTCCACTTT. Translation: CASRAGQALNNSPLHF.

The J gene is TRBJ2-7, the V gene TRBV11-2, with 10 bases aligning to TRBD1. The CDR3 sequence is 15 residues long. V was pared by 3 bases and J by 3 bases, with 5 bases of the junction left unmatched. Per germline, CDR1 SGHAT and CDR2 FQNNGV. CDR3 sequence: CASSFGTGAHYEQYF. CDR3 bases: TGTGCCAGCAGCTTTGGGACAGGGGCTCACTACGAGCAGTACTTC.

The chain links TRBV6-1 to TRBJ1-2; 10 bases map to TRBD1. Germline V gene data show CDR1 as MNHNS and CDR2 as SASEGT. The CDR3 is made up of 16 amino acids. Losses at the gene ends were 4 bases for V and 1 base for J; bases not matched to a gene: 6. Here the CDR3 reads CASSGGTGAGNYGYTF. DNA of the CDR3: TGTGCCAGCAGTGGGGGGACAGGGGCGGGTAACTATGGCTACACCTTC.

The table lists this clone with a few counts. This chain links TRBV6-5 with TRBJ2-7; D possibly corresponds to TRBD2 (6 bases). The germline CDR1 and CDR2 sequences are MNHEY and SVGAGI. Deletions cut 10 bases from V and 3 bases from J, with 16 bases between. The CDR3 is 13 amino acids. The CDR3 protein is CATGSPTYYEQYF. Written as DNA, the CDR3 is TGTGCCACCGGGAGTCCCACCTACTACGAGCAGTACTTC.

This clone showed up just a few times. The rearrangement links TRBV6-5 to TRBJ2-1; 12 nucleotides agree with TRBD2. Germline-derived CDR1 and CDR2 are MNHEY and SVGAGI. The length of the CDR3 is 15 residues. The V segment lost 4 bases and the J segment 3 bases; nucleotides outside the gene matches: 1. CDR3 sequence reads: CASSSSGGVYNEQFF. Here the CDR3 DNA reads TGTGCCAGCAGTTCTAGCGGGGGGGTCTACAATGAGCAGTTCTTC.

This clone showed up just a few times. V is TRBV7-2 and J is TRBJ1-1; 10 nucleotides agree with TRBD1. CDR1 is SGHTA, CDR2 FQGNSA, per germline. The J segment lost 1 base and the V segment lost 5 bases, leaving 4 bases of the junction unmatched. CDR3 length: 15 residues. CDR3 bases: TGTGCCAGCAGCCTAAGGGACAGGGGGAACACTGAAGCTTTCTTT. It yields the protein CASSLRDRGNTEAFF. The full variable domain, rest sourced from reference TRBV7-2 and TRBJ1-1, is GAGVSQSPSNKVTEKGKDVELRCDPISGHTALYWYRQSLGQGLEFLIYFQGNSAPDKSGLPSDRFSAERTGGSVSTLTIQRTQQEDSAVYLCASSLRDRGNTEAFFGQGTRLTVV.

This rearrangement joins TRBV29-1 to TRBJ2-1; TRBD2 matches 13 bases. V dropped 2 bases and J dropped 6; count of bases not matched to a gene: 4. Germline lookup yields CDR1 SQVTM and CDR2 ANQGSEA. The CDR3 consists of 15 residues. DNA for the CDR3: TGCAGCGTTGAACCCGGGACTAGCGGGGCCAATGAGCAGTTCTTC. It translates to CSVEPGTSGANEQFF.

The chain recombines TRBV2 with TRBJ2-5; 10 nucleotides line up with TRBD2. Germline V gene data show CDR1 as SNHLY and CDR2 as FYNNEI. The CDR3 consists of 16 residues. V dropped 8 bases and J dropped 2; count of bases not matched to a gene: 11. The CDR3 here is CASVGRGTSVQETQYF. The DNA for the CDR3 is TGTGCCAGCGTGGGAAGAGGGACTAGCGTTCAAGAGACCCAGTACTTC.

This clone was counted between two and nine times. The V call is TRBV7-2, the J call TRBJ2-7, with TRBD2 matching over 11 bases. Germline V CDR1 and CDR2: SGHTA, FQGNSA. The CDR3 contains 14 residues. Trimming at V came to 5 bases and at J to 4 bases, leaving 4 bases not matched to a gene. The CDR3 DNA reads TGTGCCAGCAGCCCGGGGACTAGCGGATACGAGCAGTACTTC. Amino acids: CASSPGTSGYEQYF.

This clone was seen only a few times. V and J are TRBV19 and TRBJ1-4; 7 nucleotides align to TRBD1. Germline V gene data show CDR1 as LNHDA and CDR2 as SQIVND (reference sequence). Unmatched junction bases numbered 8, after V lost 4 bases and J lost 9 bases. The CDR3 is 14 amino acids. The CDR3 protein is CASSTRGREQKLFF. The CDR3 nucleotides read TGTGCCAGTAGTACAAGGGGGCGAGAGCAAAAACTGTTTTTT.

The chain has TRBV13 and TRBJ1-1; TRBD1 aligns across 8 bases. CDR1 is PRHDT and CDR2 is FYEKMQ in the germline V gene (reference sequence). V lost 5 bases to trimming and J lost 1 base; unmatched junction nucleotides: 6. This CDR3 comprises 15 residues. This CDR3 is CASSPAGTGNTEAFF. The DNA for the CDR3 is TGTGCCAGCAGCCCCGCCGGGACAGGGAACACTGAAGCTTTCTTT.

The table lists this clone with a few counts. This chain joins TRBV28 and TRBJ2-7; D unclear. CDR1 and CDR2 (germline): MDHEN, SYDVKM. The V and J ends lost 4 bases and 0 bases respectively, with 7 bases between them. This CDR3 has 13 amino acids. The CDR3 DNA follows: TGTGCCAGCAGTTCGGGTCTCTCCTACGAGCAGTACTTC. Its protein product is CASSSGLSYEQYF.

This clone was seen a handful of times. The CDR3 DNA follows: TGTGCCAGCGACGCAGGGACAAGCACCGGGGAGCTGTTTTTT. It codes for CASDAGTSTGELFF. The chain links TRBV28 to TRBJ2-2, with D perhaps matching TRBD1 (6 bases). There are 14 residues in the CDR3. Germline CDR1 MDHEN, CDR2 SYDVKM. V gave up 8 bases and J gave up 4 bases, with 14 bases separating them. The full variable domain, rest sourced from reference TRBV28 and TRBJ2-2, is DVKVTQSSRYLVKRTGEKVFLECVQDMDHENMFWYRQDPGLGLRLIYFSYDVKMKEKGDIPEGYSVSREKKERFSLILESASTNQTSMYLCASDAGTSTGELFFGEGSRLTVL.

This clone has just a few counts. The rearrangement uses TRBV13 and TRBJ2-7; possibly TRBD2 for D (5 bases). Germline CDR1 and CDR2: PRHDT and FYEKMQ (reference sequence). V was shortened by 5 bases and J by 2 bases, with 13 bases between the two germline ends. The CDR3 runs 14 residues. CDR3 DNA sequence: TGTGCCAGCAGCCACGGACTTACTCCCTACGAGCAGTACTTC. Encoded protein: CASSHGLTPYEQYF.

The chain carries TRBV19 and TRBJ1-2; D is possibly TRBD1 (5 bases). The V and J ends lost 3 bases and 7 bases respectively, with 12 bases between them. The length of the CDR3 is 13 residues. Germline CDR1 reads LNHDA; CDR2 reads SQIVND (reference sequence). For the CDR3, the DNA is TGTGCCAGTAGTATCGAACAGGAGAGTGGCTACACCTTC. Its protein is CASSIEQESGYTF.

The chain carries TRBV7-9 and TRBJ2-5, with 9 nucleotides matching TRBD1. The CDR3 consists of 14 residues. Unmatched junction bases numbered 3, after V lost 1 base and J lost 6 bases. CDR1 SEHNR and CDR2 FQNEAQ come from the germline V gene (reference sequence). The CDR3 sequence is CASSLGGQGKTQYF. The CDR3, as DNA: TGTGCCAGCAGCTTAGGGGGACAGGGAAAGACCCAGTACTTC.

This rearrangement joins TRBV2 to TRBJ2-7; weak D call: TRBD2 (6 bases). This CDR3 contains 15 residues. V lost 7 bases to trimming and J lost 0 bases, with 16 bases between them. Germline CDR1 reads SNHLY; CDR2 reads FYNNEI. The CDR3 region has the DNA TGTGCCAGCACCCCGGGGACTCGGAGCTCCTACGAGCAGTACTTC. It translates to CASTPGTRSSYEQYF.

The V and J genes are TRBV6-5 and TRBJ1-5; TRBD1 agrees at 10 bases. The germline CDR1 and CDR2 sequences are MNHEY and SVGAGI. This CDR3 has 15 residues. The ends lost 5 bases at V and 4 bases at J; junction bases unmatched: 5. DNA of the CDR3: TGTGCCAGCAGTACGACAGGGGGCTGGAATCAGCCCCAGCATTTT. It yields the protein CASSTTGGWNQPQHF.

The V gene is TRBV28, the J gene TRBJ2-1, with D perhaps matching TRBD1 (6 bases). This CDR3 contains 15 residues. The germline V gene encodes CDR1 MDHEN and CDR2 SYDVKM. V shed 2 bases and J shed 2 bases, with 10 bases lying between them. The CDR3 bases are TGTGCCAGCAGTTTACAGGGGTTTCCCTACAATGAGCAGTTCTTC. It encodes CASSLQGFPYNEQFF.

J is TRBJ2-3 and V is TRBV18, with 9 bases identical to TRBD1. There are 16 residues in the CDR3. The germline gives CDR1 KGHSH, CDR2 LQKENI. V lost 4 bases, J lost 0 bases, and 5 bases stayed unmatched. The CDR3 DNA reads as TGTGCCAGCTCACGCGGACAGGGGAAAAGCACAGATACGCAGTATTTT. It translates to CASSRGQGKSTDTQYF.